Presented here are 12 T cell receptor beta chains from one specimen sequenced in a study of control samples from healthy donors and cancer patients (dated by TCRdb to the early 2020s). Receptor amplification or capture employed the immunoSEQ multiplex PCR assay. Drawn from immuneACCESS, this table holds only the in-frame rearrangements with V and J called that TCRdb kept. Clones are partly lost; checked studies trace under half to an unresolved V gene and leave the rest unexplained. The record for this sample contains about 190,000 clones. Roughly 2% of the sample is in the top ten clones. The sequenced material came from blood. Receptor source: a woman in her twenties or thirties in good health.

This chain joins TRBV5-1 and TRBJ2-7; 9 nucleotides align to TRBD1. Germline V gives CDR1 SGHRS, CDR2 YFSETQ. V was pared by 3 bases and J by 5 bases, with 9 bases of the junction left unmatched. This CDR3 spans 15 amino acids. For the CDR3, the DNA is TGCGCCAGCAGCTCGAGGGGGACAGGGCTGGACGAGCAGTACTTC. Translated: CASSSRGTGLDEQYF.

The V and J genes are TRBV5-1 and TRBJ1-4; 7 bases are shared with TRBD1. The CDR3 length is 20 residues. Germline trimming cut 4 bases from V and 7 bases from J; bases unmatched to any gene: 25. CDR1 is SGHRS, CDR2 YFSETQ, per germline. The CDR3 nucleotides read TGCGCCAGCAGCCCAAATTTTTTTAAGATGCCGAACAGGGACAGTGAAAAACTGTTTTTT. Amino acid sequence: CASSPNFFKMPNRDSEKLFF.

This chain links TRBV14 with TRBJ1-5; D gene uncertain. Trimming took 5 bases from V and 3 from J, leaving 8 bases between them. The CDR3 has 13 amino acids. CDR1 is SGHDN and CDR2 is FVKESK in the germline V gene. This chain's CDR3 is CASSGGLNQPQHF. For the CDR3, the DNA is TGTGCCAGCAGCGGCGGACTCAATCAGCCCCAGCATTTT. The full variable domain, its missing parts supplied by reference TRBV14 and TRBJ1-5, is EAGVTQFPSHSVIEKGQTVTLRCDPISGHDNLYWYRRVMGKEIKFLLHFVKESKQDESGMPNNRFLAERTGGTYSTLKVQPAELEDSGVYFCASSGGLNQPQHFGDGTRLSIL.

The J gene is TRBJ1-4, the V gene TRBV24-1; D unresolved. Trimming stripped 3 bases from V and 2 bases from J, with 12 bases between. This CDR3 region has 16 residues. Germline V CDR1 and CDR2: KGHDR, SFDVKD. The CDR3 nucleotides are TGTGCCACCAGTGATGACAAGAAACCCACTAATGAAAAACTGTTTTTT. This encodes CATSDDKKPTNEKLFF.

The chain employs TRBV10-1 and TRBJ2-7, with TRBD1 matching 7 bases. J was trimmed by 3 bases and V by 7 bases; bases with no gene match: 12. The CDR3 contains 15 residues. In germline, CDR1 is WNHNN, CDR2 SYGVQD (reference sequence). CDR3 amino acids: CASNCPGQFFYEQYF. The CDR3 bases are TGCGCCAGCAATTGTCCGGGACAGTTCTTCTACGAGCAGTACTTC.

This sequence joins TRBV10-3 and TRBJ2-5; 12 positions agree with TRBD1. J lost 5 bases, V lost 9 bases, and 10 bases had no gene match. Germline values: CDR1 ENHRY, CDR2 SYGVKD. This CDR3 is built from 15 residues. In DNA form, the CDR3 reads TGTGCCATGTCCTCGGGGGACAGGGGGCGGGAGACCCAGTACTTC. Amino acid sequence: CAMSSGDRGRETQYF.

This chain joins TRBV3-1 (or the pseudogene TRBV3-2) and TRBJ2-2, with TRBD1 identical over 8 bases. The CDR3 is 13 amino acids. Germline V gene sequence: CDR1 LGHDT, CDR2 YNNKEL (reference sequence). Germline trimming cut 1 base from V and 9 bases from J; bases unmatched to any gene: 1. The CDR3 spells CASSQGTGRELFF. The CDR3 DNA reads TGTGCCAGCAGCCAAGGGACAGGGAGGGAGCTGTTTTTT.

This chain connects TRBV4-1 to TRBJ2-7; possibly TRBD1 for D (6 bases). V gave up 3 bases and J gave up 6 bases, with 12 bases separating them. Per the germline V gene, CDR1 is MGHRA and CDR2 is YSYEKL. The CDR3 loop spans 13 amino acids. DNA of the CDR3: TGCGCCAGCAGCCATGTACAGGGTCTCGAGCAGTACTTC. It is translated as CASSHVQGLEQYF.

CDR3 loop: CASSLLRTNTEAFF. The CDR3, as DNA: TGTGCCAGCAGCTTACTTAGGACTAACACTGAAGCTTTCTTT. The chain carries TRBV7-9 and TRBJ1-1; D uncertain. Germline CDR1 reads SEHNR; CDR2 reads FQNEAQ (reference sequence). Trimming left V 2 bases short and J 2 bases short, with 9 bases between. The CDR3 contains 14 residues.

V gene TRBV10-3 combines with J gene TRBJ1-4, with 8 bases that match TRBD1. Trimming at V came to 8 bases and at J to 5 bases, leaving 4 bases not matched to a gene. Germline assignment: CDR1 ENHRY and CDR2 SYGVKD. The CDR3 extends over 13 amino acids. This CDR3 is CAIGRTGNEKLFF. The CDR3 DNA is TGTGCCATCGGGAGGACAGGGAATGAAAAACTGTTTTTT.

This chain uses TRBV5-1 with TRBJ1-5, with D possibly being TRBD1 (6 bases). The CDR3 length is 17 residues. Germline V lookup: CDR1 SGHRS, CDR2 YFSETQ. V was pared by 8 bases and J by 2 bases, with 23 bases between. DNA of the CDR3: TGCGCCAGGGCCCTGCAGAGACGGACAGAGGGCAATCAGCCCCAGCATTTT. It specifies CARALQRRTEGNQPQHF.

Concerning this clone: Different DNA sequences within this sample yield the same CDR3. The CDR3: CATSRDSLSYGYTF. DNA of the CDR3: TGTGCCACCAGCAGAGATAGTCTCTCCTATGGCTACACCTTC. The V call is TRBV15, the J call TRBJ1-2, with no clear D. Germline CDR1 LNHNV, CDR2 YYDKDF (reference sequence). This CDR3 is 14 amino acids long. The V gene lost 0 bases and the J gene lost 4 bases, with 9 bases spanning the gap.